Detailed here is one T cell receptor beta chain. This sample was taken from a study of blood T cell repertoires in COVID-19. Study background: Both acute and convalescent COVID-19 samples were obtained from the United States, Italy and Spain.

Libraries were prepared by immunoSEQ multiplex PCR; TCRdb keeps only in-frame clonotypes and omits some of them. The top ten clones hold about 18% of a sample with 100,000 to 150,000 clones, about four fifths of them seen once. Trimming removed 5 bases at V and 2 bases at J, with 13 bases between. Germline loops: CDR1 KGHSH, CDR2 LQKENI. The CDR3 runs 15 residues. Sequencing input: peripheral blood. This chain uses TRBV18 with TRBJ2-1; perhaps TRBD2 as D (6 bases). This receptor was identified in a young man with COVID-19, enrolled during active disease. The CDR3 loop reads CASSSGSRAYNEQFF. In DNA form, the CDR3 reads TGTGCCAGCTCATCCGGGAGTAGGGCCTACAATGAGCAGTTCTTC.